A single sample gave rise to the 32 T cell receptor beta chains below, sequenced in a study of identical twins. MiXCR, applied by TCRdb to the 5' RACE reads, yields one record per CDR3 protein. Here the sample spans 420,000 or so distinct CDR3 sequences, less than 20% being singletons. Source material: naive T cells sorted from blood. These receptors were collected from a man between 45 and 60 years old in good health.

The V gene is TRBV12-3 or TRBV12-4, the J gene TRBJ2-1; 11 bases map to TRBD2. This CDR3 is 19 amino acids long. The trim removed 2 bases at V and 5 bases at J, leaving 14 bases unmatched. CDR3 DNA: TGTGCCAGCAGTTTATTCCTGGGATCTTTACTAGCGGGGGACAATGAGCAGTTCTTC. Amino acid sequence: CASSLFLGSLLAGDNEQFF.

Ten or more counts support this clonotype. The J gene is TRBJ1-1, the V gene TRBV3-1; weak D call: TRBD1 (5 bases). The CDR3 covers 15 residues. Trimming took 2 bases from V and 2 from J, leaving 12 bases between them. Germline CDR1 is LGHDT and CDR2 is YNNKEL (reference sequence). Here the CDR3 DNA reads TGTGCCAGCAGCCAAAGGGGACTCCATAACACTGAAGCTTTCTTT. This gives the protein CASSQRGLHNTEAFF.

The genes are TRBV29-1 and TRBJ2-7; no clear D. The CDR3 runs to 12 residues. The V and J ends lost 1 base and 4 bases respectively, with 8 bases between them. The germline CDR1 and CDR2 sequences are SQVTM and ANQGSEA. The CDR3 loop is CSVEAGGYEQYF. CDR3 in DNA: TGCAGCGTTGAAGCGGGTGGGTACGAGCAGTACTTC.

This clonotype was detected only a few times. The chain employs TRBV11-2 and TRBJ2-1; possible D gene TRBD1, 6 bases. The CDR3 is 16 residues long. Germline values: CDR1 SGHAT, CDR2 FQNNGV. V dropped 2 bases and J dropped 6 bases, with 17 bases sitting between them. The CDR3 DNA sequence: TGTGCCAGCAGCTTATACGCAGGGGTCCCTCTCAATGAGCAGTTCTTC. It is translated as CASSLYAGVPLNEQFF. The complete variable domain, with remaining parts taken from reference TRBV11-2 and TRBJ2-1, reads EAGVAQSPRYKIIEKRQSVAFWCNPISGHATLYWYQQILGQGPKLLIQFQNNGVVDDSQLPKDRFSAERLKGVDSTLKIQPAKLEDSAVYLCASSLYAGVPLNEQFFGPGTRLTVL.

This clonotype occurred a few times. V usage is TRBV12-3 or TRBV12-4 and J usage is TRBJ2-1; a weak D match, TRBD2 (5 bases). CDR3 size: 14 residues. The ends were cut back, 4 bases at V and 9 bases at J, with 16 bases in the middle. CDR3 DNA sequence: TGTGCCAGCAGTTCAAAAGGCTGGGGAGCTGAGCAGTTCTTC. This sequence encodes CASSSKGWGAEQFF.

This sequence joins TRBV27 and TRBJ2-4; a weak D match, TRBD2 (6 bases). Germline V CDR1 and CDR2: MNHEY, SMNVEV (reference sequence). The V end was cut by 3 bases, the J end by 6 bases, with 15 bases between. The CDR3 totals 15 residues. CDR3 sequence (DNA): TGTGCCAGCAGTTTTGGGGGGTCGACCGGAAACATTCAGTACTTC. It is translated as CASSFGGSTGNIQYF.

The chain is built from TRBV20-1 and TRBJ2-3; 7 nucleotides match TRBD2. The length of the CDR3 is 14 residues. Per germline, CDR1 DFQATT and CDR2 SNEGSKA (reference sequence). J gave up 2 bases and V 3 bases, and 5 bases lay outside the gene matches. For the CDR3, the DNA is TGCAGTGCTAGTATCGGGGGGAACACAGATACGCAGTATTTT. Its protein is CSASIGGNTDTQYF.

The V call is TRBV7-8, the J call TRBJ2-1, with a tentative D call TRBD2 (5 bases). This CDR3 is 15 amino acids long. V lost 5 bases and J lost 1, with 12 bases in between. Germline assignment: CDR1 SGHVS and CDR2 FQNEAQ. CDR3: CASSVRTGSYNEQFF. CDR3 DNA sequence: TGTGCCAGCAGCGTCAGAACGGGATCCTACAATGAGCAGTTCTTC.

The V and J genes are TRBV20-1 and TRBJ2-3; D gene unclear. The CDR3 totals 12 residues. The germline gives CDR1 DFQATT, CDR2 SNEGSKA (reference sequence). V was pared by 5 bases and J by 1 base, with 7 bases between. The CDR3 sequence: CSAPRGTDTQYF. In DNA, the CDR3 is TGCAGTGCTCCTCGTGGCACAGATACGCAGTATTTT.

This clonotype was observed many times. CDR3 sequence: CASSLLASSYNEQFF. In DNA form, the CDR3 reads TGTGCCAGCAGCCTACTAGCGAGCTCCTACAATGAGCAGTTCTTC. V is TRBV12-3 or TRBV12-4 and J is TRBJ2-1, with 7 positions matching TRBD2. CDR3 size: 15 residues. V lost 6 bases and J lost 0; bases outside the gene matches: 5.

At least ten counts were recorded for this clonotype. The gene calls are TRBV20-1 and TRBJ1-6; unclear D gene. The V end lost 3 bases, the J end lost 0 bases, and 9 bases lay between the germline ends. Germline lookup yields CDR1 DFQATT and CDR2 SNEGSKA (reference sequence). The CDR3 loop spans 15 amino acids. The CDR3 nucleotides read TGCAGTGCTAGGGAACCGAGCTCCTATAATTCACCCCTCCACTTT. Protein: CSAREPSSYNSPLHF.

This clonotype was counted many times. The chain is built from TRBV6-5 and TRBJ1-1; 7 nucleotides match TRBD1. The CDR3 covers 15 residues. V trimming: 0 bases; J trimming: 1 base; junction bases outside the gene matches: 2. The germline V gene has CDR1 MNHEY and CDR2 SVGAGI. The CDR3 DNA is TGTGCCAGCAGTTACTCCGACAGGGCGAACACTGAAGCTTTCTTT. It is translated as CASSYSDRANTEAFF.

The CDR3 region is CAISEPGGYYGYTF. The CDR3 nucleotides are TGTGCCATCAGTGAACCAGGGGGCTACTATGGCTACACCTTC. The chain carries TRBV10-3 and TRBJ1-2, with 8 bases matching TRBD1. The CDR3 sequence is 14 residues long. The junction had 3 bases not matched to a gene; V was cut back by 3 bases and J by 3 bases. Germline CDR1 is ENHRY and CDR2 is SYGVKD.

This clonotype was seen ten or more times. For the CDR3, the DNA is TGTGCCAGCAGTGCAAGGGGGGAGCTGTTTTTT. Translating it yields CASSARGELFF. The V call is TRBV2, the J call TRBJ2-2, with D uncertain. The CDR3 is 11 residues long. Trimming left V 4 bases short and J 8 bases short, with 5 bases between. CDR1 and CDR2 from the germline V gene are SNHLY and FYNNEI.

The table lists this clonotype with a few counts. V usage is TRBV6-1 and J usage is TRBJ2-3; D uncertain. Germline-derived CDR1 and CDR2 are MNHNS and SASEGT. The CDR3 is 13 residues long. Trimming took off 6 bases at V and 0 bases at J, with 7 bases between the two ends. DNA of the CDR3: TGTGCCAGCAGGACGCCTAGCACAGATACGCAGTATTTT. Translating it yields CASRTPSTDTQYF.

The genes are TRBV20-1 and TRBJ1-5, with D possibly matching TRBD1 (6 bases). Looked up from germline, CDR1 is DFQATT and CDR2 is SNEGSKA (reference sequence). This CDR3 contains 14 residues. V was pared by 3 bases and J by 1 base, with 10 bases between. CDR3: CSARVQGSNQPQHF. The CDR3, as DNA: TGCAGTGCTAGGGTCCAGGGGAGCAATCAGCCCCAGCATTTT.

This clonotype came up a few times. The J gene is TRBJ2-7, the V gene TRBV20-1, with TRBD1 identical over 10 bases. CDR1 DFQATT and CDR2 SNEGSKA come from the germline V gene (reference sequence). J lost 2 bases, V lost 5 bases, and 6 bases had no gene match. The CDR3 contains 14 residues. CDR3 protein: CSAYQTGGTYEQYF. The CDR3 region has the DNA TGCAGTGCTTACCAGACAGGGGGCACCTACGAGCAGTACTTC.

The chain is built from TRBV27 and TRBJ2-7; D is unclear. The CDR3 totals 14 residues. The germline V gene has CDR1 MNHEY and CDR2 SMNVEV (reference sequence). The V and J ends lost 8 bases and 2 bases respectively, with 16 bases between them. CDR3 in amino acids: CASRLTGYTYEQYF. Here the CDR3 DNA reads TGTGCCAGCCGCCTCACGGGCTATACCTACGAGCAGTACTTC.

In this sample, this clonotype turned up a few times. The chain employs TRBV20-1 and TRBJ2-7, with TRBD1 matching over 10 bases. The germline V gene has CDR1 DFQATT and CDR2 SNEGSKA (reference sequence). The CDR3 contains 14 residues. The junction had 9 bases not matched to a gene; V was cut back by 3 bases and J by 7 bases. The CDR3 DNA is TGCAGTGCTAGGGTAGGGACAGGGGACAGGGAGCAGTACTTC. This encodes CSARVGTGDREQYF.

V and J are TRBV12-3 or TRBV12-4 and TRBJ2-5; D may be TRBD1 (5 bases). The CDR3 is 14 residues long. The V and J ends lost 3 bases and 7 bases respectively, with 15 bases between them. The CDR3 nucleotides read TGTGCCAGCAGTTTGATAGGGGAAATCGGGACCCAGTACTTC. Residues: CASSLIGEIGTQYF.

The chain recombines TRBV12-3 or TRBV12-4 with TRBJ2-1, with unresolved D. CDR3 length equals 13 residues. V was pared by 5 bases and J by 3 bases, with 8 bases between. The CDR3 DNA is TGTGCCAGCAGTCCCTTGGGCTACAATGAGCAGTTCTTC. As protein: CASSPLGYNEQFF.

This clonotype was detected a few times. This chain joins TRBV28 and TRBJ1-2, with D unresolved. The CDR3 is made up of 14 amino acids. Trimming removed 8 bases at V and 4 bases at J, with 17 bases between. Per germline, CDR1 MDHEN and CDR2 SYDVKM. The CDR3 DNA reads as TGTGCCAGCCGTACGCCAACAGAGGCCTATGGCTACACCTTC. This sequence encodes CASRTPTEAYGYTF.

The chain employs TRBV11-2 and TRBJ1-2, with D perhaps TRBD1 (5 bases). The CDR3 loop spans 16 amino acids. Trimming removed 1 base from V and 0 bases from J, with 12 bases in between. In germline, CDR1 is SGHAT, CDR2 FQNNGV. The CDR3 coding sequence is TGTGCCAGCAGCTTAGGCCCCGGGACGACTAACTATGGCTACACCTTC. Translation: CASSLGPGTTNYGYTF.

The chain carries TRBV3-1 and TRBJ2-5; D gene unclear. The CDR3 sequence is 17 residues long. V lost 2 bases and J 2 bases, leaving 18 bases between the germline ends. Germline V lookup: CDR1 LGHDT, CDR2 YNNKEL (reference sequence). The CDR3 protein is CASSQSPSRQPQETQYF. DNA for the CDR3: TGTGCCAGCAGCCAATCCCCTTCTCGGCAGCCACAAGAGACCCAGTACTTC.

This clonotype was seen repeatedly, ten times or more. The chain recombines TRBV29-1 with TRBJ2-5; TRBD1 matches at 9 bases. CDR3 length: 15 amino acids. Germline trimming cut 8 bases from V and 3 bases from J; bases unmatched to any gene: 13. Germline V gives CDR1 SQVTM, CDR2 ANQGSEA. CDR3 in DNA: TGCAGCATTCCGCCGGGACAGGGAGGGAAAGAGACCCAGTACTTC. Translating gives CSIPPGQGGKETQYF.

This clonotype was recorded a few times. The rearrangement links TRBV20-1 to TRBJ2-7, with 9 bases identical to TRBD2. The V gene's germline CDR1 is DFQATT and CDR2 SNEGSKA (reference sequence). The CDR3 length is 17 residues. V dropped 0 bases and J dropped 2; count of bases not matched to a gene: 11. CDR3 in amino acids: CSARDPPTSGLTYEQYF. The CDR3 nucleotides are TGCAGTGCTAGAGATCCCCCAACTAGCGGGCTGACCTACGAGCAGTACTTC.

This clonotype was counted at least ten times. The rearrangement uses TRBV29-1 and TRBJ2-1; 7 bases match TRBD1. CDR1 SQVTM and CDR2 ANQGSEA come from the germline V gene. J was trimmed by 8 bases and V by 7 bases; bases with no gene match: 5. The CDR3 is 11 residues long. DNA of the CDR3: TGCAGCGCATACAGGGGACATGAGCAGTTCTTC. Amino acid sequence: CSAYRGHEQFF.

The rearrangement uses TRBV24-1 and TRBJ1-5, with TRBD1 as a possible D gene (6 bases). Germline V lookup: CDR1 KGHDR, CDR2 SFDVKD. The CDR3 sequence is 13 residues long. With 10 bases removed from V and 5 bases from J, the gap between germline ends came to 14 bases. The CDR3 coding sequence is TGTGCCACTCAGTACAGGGACCATCAGCCCCAGCATTTT. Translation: CATQYRDHQPQHF.

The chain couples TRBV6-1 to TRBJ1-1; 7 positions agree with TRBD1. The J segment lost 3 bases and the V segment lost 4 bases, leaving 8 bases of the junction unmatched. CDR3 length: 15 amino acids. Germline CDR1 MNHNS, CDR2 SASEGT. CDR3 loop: CASSGDRDRDTEAFF. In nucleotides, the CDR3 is TGTGCCAGCAGTGGAGACAGGGATAGAGACACTGAAGCTTTCTTT.

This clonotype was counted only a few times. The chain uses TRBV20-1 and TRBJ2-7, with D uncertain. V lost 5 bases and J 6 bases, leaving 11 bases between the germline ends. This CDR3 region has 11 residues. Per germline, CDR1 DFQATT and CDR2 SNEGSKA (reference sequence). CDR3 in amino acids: CSALTPFEQYF. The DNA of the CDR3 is TGCAGTGCTTTAACGCCGTTCGAGCAGTACTTC.

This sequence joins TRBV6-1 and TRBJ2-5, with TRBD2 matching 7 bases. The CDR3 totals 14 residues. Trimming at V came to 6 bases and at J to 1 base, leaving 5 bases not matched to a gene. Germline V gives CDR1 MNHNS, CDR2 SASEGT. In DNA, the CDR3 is TGTGCCAGCAGGCCGGGACTACGCCAAGAGACCCAGTACTTC. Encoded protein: CASRPGLRQETQYF.

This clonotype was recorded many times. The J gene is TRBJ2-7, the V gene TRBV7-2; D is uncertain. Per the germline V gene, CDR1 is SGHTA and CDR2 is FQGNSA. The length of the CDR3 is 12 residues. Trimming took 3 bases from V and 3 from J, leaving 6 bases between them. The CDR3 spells CASSFDRYEQYF. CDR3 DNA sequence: TGTGCCAGCAGCTTCGATCGCTACGAGCAGTACTTC.